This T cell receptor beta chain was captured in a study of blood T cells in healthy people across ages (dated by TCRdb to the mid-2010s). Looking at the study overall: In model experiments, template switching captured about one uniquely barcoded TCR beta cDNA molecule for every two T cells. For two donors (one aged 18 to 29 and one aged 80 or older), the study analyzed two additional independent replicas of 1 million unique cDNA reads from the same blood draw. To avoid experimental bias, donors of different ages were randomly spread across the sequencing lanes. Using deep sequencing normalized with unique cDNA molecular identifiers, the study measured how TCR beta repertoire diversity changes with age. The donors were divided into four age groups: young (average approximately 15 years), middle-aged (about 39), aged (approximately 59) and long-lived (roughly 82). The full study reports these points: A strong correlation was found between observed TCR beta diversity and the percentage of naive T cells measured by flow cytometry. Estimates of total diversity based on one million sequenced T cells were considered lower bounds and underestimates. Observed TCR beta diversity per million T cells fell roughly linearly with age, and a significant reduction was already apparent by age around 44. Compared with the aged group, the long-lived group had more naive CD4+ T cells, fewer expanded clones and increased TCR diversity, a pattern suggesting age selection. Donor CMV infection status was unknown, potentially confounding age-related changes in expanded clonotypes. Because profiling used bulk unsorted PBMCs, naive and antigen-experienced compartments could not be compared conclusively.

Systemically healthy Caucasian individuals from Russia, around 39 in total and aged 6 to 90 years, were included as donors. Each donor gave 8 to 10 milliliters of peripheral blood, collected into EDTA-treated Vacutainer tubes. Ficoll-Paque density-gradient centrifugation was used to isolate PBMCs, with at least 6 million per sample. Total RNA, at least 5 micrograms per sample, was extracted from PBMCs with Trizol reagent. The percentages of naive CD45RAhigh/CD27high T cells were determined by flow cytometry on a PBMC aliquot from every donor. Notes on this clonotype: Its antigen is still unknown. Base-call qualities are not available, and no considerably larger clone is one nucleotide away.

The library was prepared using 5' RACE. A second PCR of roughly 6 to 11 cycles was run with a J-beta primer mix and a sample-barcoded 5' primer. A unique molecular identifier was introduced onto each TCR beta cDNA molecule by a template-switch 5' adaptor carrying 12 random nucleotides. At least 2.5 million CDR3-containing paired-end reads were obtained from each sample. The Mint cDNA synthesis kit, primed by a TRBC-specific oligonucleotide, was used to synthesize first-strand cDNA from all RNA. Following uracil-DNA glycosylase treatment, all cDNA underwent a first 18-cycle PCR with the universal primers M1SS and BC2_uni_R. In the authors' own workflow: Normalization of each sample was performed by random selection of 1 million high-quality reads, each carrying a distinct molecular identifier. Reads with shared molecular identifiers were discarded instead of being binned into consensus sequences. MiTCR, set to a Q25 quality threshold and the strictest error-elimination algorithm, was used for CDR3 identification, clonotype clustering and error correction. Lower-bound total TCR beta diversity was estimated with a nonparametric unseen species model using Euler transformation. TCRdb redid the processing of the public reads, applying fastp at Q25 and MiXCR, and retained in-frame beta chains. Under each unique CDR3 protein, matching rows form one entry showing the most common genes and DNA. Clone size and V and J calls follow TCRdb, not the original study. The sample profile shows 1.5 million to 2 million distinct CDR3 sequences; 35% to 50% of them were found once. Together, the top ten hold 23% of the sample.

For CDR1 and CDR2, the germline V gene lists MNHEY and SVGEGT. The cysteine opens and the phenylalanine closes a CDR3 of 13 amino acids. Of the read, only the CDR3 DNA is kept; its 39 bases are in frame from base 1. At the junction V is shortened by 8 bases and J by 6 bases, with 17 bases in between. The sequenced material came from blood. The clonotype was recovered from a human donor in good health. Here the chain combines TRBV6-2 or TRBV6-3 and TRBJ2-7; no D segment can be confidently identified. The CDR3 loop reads CASLTGNVGEQYF. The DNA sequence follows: TGTGCCAGCTTAACTGGGAACGTCGGCGAGCAGTACTTC.